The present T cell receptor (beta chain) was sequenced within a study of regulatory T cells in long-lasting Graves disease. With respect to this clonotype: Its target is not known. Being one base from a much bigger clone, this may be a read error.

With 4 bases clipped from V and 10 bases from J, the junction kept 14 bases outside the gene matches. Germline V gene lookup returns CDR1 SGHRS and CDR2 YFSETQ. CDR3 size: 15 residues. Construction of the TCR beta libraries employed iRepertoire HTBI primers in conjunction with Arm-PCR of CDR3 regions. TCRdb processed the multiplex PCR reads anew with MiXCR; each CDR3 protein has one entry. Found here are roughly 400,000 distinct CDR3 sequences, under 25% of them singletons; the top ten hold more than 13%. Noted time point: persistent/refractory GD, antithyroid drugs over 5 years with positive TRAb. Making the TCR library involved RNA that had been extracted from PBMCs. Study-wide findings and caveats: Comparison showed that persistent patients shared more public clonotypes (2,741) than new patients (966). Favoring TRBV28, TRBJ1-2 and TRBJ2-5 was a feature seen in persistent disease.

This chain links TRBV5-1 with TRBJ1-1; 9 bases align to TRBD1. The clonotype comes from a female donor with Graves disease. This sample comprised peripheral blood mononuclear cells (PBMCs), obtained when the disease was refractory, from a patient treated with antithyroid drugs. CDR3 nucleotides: TGCGCCAGCAGCCCCACGGGACAGGGAGTTCCTCGAGCTTTCTTT. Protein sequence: CASSPTGQGVPRAFF.